The clone carrying this TCR beta chain was seen at least ten times. The source of the sample is a study of regulatory T cells in long-lasting Graves disease. Sample time point: newly diagnosed GD, antithyroid drugs for less than 3 months. PBMC-derived RNA was used for the TCR library. Patients of an endocrinology department in Xi'an, China, were included. V gave up 4 bases and J gave up 3 bases, with 22 bases separating them. Germline V lookup: CDR1 DFQATT, CDR2 SNEGSKA (reference sequence). The CDR3 is 16 residues long. iRepertoire HTBI primers and Arm-PCR of CDR3 regions built TCR beta libraries. TCRdb used MiXCR to reprocess the multiplex PCR reads, holding one entry per CDR3 protein. The sample yields about 360,000 distinct CDR3 sequences, around 15% seen once. These data also featured in a second study, about T cells in Graves' hyperthyroidism and ophthalmopathy. As reported in that work: Newly diagnosed patients aged 18 to 65 had hyperthyroidism of under 2 months' duration.

The sequence was collected from a woman younger than 35 with Graves disease. The source material was peripheral blood mononuclear cells (PBMCs), sampled at new diagnosis, from a patient treated with antithyroid drugs. The chain is built from TRBV20-1 and TRBJ2-7; maybe TRBD2 (5 bases). For the CDR3, the DNA is TGCAGTGCTAACGACCTCCAGCGGCTCGTCGGCTACGAGCAGTACTTC. Amino acids: CSANDLQRLVGYEQYF.